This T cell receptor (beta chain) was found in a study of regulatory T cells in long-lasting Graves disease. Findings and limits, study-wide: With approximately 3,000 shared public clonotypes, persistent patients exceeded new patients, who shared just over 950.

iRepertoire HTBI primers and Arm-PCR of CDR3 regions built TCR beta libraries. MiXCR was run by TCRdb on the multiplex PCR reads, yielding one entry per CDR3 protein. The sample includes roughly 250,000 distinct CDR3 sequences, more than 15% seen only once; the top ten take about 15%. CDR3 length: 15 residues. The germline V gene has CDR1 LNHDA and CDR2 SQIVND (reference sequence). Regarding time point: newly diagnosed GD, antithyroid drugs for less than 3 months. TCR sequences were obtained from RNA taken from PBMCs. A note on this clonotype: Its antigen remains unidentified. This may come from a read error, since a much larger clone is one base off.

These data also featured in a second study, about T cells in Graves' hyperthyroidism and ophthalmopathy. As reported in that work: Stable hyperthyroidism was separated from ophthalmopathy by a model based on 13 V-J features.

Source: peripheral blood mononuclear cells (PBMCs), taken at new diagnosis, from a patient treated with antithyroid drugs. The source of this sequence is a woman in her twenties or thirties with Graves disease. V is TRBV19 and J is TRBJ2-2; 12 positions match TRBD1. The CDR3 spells CSSLRDRGRVGELFF. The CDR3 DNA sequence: TGTTCCAGTTTGAGGGACAGGGGGCGAGTCGGGGAGCTGTTTTTT.